This T cell receptor (beta chain) was captured in a study of blood T cell repertoires in COVID-19. Whole-study context: Sites across the United States, Italy and Spain contributed samples from acute and convalescent COVID-19.

Profiling relied on immunoSEQ multiplex PCR, and the TCRdb table lists in-frame clones only, not all of them. The table records 200,000 to 300,000 clones, 87% of them present only once. Germline CDR1 and CDR2: WNHNN and SYGVQD (reference sequence). With V trimmed by 6 bases and J by 10 bases, 15 bases remained unmatched. The CDR3 contains 15 residues. This rearrangement joins TRBV10-1 to TRBJ2-1, with 7 positions matching TRBD1. The source material was peripheral blood. The sequence derives from a middle-aged woman who had recovered from COVID-19. The CDR3 DNA sequence: TGCGCCAGCAGCCCGGGACAGTTGCTTGGGAAGGAGCAGTTCTTC. Amino acid sequence: CASSPGQLLGKEQFF.